Sequencing of this T cell receptor (beta chain) was carried out in a study of blood T cell repertoires in COVID-19. Looking at the study overall: Samples of COVID-19 (acute and convalescent) were obtained from the United States, Italy and Spain. T cells, B-cell-depleted T cells, or PBMCs provided the cDNA or gDNA that served as material.

This CDR3 has 12 residues. The V gene end was trimmed by 8 bases and the J gene end by 6 bases; junction bases not matched to a gene: 6. Germline V gives CDR1 SQVTM, CDR2 ANQGSEA. Here immunoSEQ multiplex PCR was the method, and the copy in TCRdb shows in-frame clones only, minus some. The data contain 330,000 or so clones, 85% to 90% of them seen just once; the ten biggest clones take up approximately 1%. Grouping used clinical history reported by participants in a survey and questionnaire. Exposed enrollees encountered a COVID-19 case at some point within 2 weeks before study entry. The sample comprised PBMCs or T cells enriched from blood (not recorded which). The origin of this receptor is a young woman who had been exposed to COVID-19. The chain couples TRBV29-1 to TRBJ2-1; the match to TRBD1 covers 8 bases. As DNA, the CDR3 is TGCAGCTTGCGGACAGGGCTCAATGAGCAGTTCTTC. It is translated as CSLRTGLNEQFF.